Following are 9 T cell receptor beta chains from one sample sequenced in a study of OX40 agonist ivuxolimab in advanced cancers. The protocol was immunoSEQ multiplex PCR, while the TCRdb copy is restricted to in-frame clones and leaves out a portion. The sample consists of 80,000 to 95,000 clones, about 90% of them appearing once. The input for sequencing was CD4+ or CD8+ T cells sorted from blood, taken in a trial of the OX40 agonist ivuxolimab. The receptors were sampled from an adult with an advanced solid tumor such as melanoma, head and neck, liver or kidney cancer.

V and J are TRBV2 and TRBJ2-6; TRBD2 is a possible D gene (5 bases). This CDR3 contains 16 residues. With 5 bases removed from V and 3 bases from J, the gap between germline ends came to 14 bases. Germline CDR1 reads SNHLY; CDR2 reads FYNNEI. The CDR3 nucleotides read TGTGCCAGCAGTAAAGGTACTAGAAGTGGGGCCAACGTCCTGACTTTC. Translated: CASSKGTRSGANVLTF.

This sequence joins TRBV5-1 and TRBJ1-1; 9 bases fit TRBD1. The length of the CDR3 is 14 residues. The germline V gene has CDR1 SGHRS and CDR2 YFSETQ. V trimming: 0 bases; J trimming: 5 bases; junction bases outside the gene matches: 2. DNA for the CDR3: TGCGCCAGCAGCTTGGTAGGACAGGGGACTGAAGCTTTCTTT. Translated, it gives CASSLVGQGTEAFF.

V is TRBV4-1 and J is TRBJ2-3; weak D call: TRBD2 (5 bases). Germline V CDR1 and CDR2: MGHRA, YSYEKL. Trimming took 0 bases from V and 6 from J, leaving 13 bases between them. There are 15 residues in the CDR3. The CDR3 protein is CASSQDRGSSDTQYF. The DNA for the CDR3 is TGCGCCAGCAGCCAAGATCGGGGTTCTTCGGATACGCAGTATTTT.

V is TRBV6-1 and J is TRBJ1-5; weak D call: TRBD1 (5 bases). Trimming took off 4 bases at V and 0 bases at J, with 10 bases between the two ends. This CDR3 has 15 residues. Germline loops: CDR1 MNHNS, CDR2 SASEGT. CDR3 coding DNA: TGTGCCAGCAGTGTTAACAGGAATAGCAATCAGCCCCAGCATTTT. It codes for CASSVNRNSNQPQHF.

The V and J genes are TRBV5-4 and TRBJ1-1, with a possible D match to TRBD1 (5 bases). Germline CDR1 and CDR2: SGHNT and YYREEE (reference sequence). The length of the CDR3 is 16 residues. V dropped 4 bases and J dropped 4 bases, with 20 bases sitting between them. The chain's CDR3 is CASSPERAGLITEAFF. CDR3 nucleotides: TGTGCCAGCAGCCCAGAGCGGGCAGGGCTTATCACTGAAGCTTTCTTT.

J is TRBJ2-3 and V is TRBV6-1; TRBD1 matches at 8 bases. Germline loops: CDR1 MNHNS, CDR2 SASEGT. After removal of 3 bases from V and 4 bases from J, the junction contained 3 bases not matched to a gene. The CDR3 loop spans 14 amino acids. For the CDR3, the DNA is TGTGCCAGCAGTGACTTACAGGGGGCAGATACGCAGTATTTT. Translated, it gives CASSDLQGADTQYF.

The chain has TRBV6-5 and TRBJ2-3; D may correspond to TRBD1 or TRBD2 (5 bases each). Germline CDR1 reads MNHEY; CDR2 reads SVGAGI. The CDR3 runs 13 residues. V was pared by 6 bases and J by 4 bases, with 11 bases between. CDR3 amino acids: CASRSQGPDTQYF. Here the CDR3 DNA reads TGTGCCAGCAGGAGCCAGGGACCAGATACGCAGTATTTT.

This rearrangement joins TRBV30 to TRBJ2-5; D may be TRBD2 (6 bases). This CDR3 region has 17 residues. V lost 0 bases, J lost 5 bases, and 22 bases lay in between. Germline CDR1 is GTSNPN and CDR2 is SVGIG (reference sequence). The CDR3 DNA reads TGTGCCTGGAGTGTGGGAGGAGTAAACATCGGGTCGGAGACCCAGTACTTC. Residues: CAWSVGGVNIGSETQYF.

J is TRBJ1-3 and V is TRBV30; 7 bases are a match to TRBD1. Germline trimming cut 1 base from V and 4 bases from J; bases unmatched to any gene: 10. Germline CDR1 and CDR2: GTSNPN and SVGIG (reference sequence). The CDR3 is 16 amino acids. The chain's CDR3 is CAWSAGTVIAGNTIYF. The CDR3 DNA reads TGTGCCTGGAGTGCAGGGACAGTAATAGCCGGAAACACCATATATTTT.